This TCR beta chain was sequenced during a study of T cells after yellow fever vaccination. Study information: Preparing low-cell-number fractions relied on SMART-Seq v4 Ultra Low Input. Study results and limitations: The CD4 and CD8 compartments had a small share of their clonotypes in common. Reappearance after the booster was observed for most primary-vaccination clones (roughly 97% CD4, just over 85% CD8).

CDR1 and CDR2 from the germline V gene are KGHSH and LQKENI. Trimming stripped 4 bases from V and 2 bases from J, with 15 bases between. The CDR3 loop spans 15 amino acids. As for this clonotype: The antigen remains unidentified.

TCRdb processed the 5' RACE reads anew with MiXCR; each CDR3 protein has one entry. In the table there are 400,000 to 450,000 distinct CDR3 sequences, roughly 20% of which are singletons. Sequenced material: PBMCs, taken before the yellow fever booster vaccination. The sequence came from a man between 18 and 35 years old who received the YFV17D yellow fever vaccine. The rearrangement uses TRBV18 and TRBJ2-7; a possible D gene is TRBD1 (6 bases). CDR3 in amino acids: CASSRTGSGAYEQYF. In DNA form, the CDR3 reads TGTGCCAGCTCACGCACAGGGTCCGGGGCCTACGAGCAGTACTTC.